This T cell receptor (beta chain) is from a study of PD-1 blockade in classical Hodgkin lymphoma. The time point denotes: cycle 4 day 1 (C4D1), after 6 weeks of nivolumab. After autologous stem cell transplantation all patients relapsed, and prior brentuximab vedotin exposure differed between cohorts. Profiling relied on immunoSEQ multiplex PCR, and the TCRdb table lists in-frame clones only, not all of them. The sample records tens of thousands of clones, 60% to 70% being singletons. The CDR3 covers 13 residues. Germline V lookup: CDR1 SGHTA, CDR2 FQGTGA. J was trimmed by 13 bases and V by 8 bases; bases with no gene match: 8.

This TCR came from a human donor with classical Hodgkin lymphoma. The source was peripheral blood mononuclear cells (PBMCs), collected before the fourth cycle of nivolumab. This sequence joins TRBV7-3 and TRBJ2-1; 13 bases align to TRBD2. CDR3 amino acids: CASSGLAGVNQFF. Written as DNA, the CDR3 is TGTGCCAGCTCCGGACTAGCGGGAGTAAATCAGTTCTTC.